This T cell receptor beta chain was recorded in a study of T-cell memory formation after mild COVID-19. Employing constant-segment primers, 5'RACE generated TCR alpha and TCR beta cDNA libraries bearing sample barcodes and UMIs. TCRdb used MiXCR to reprocess the 5' RACE reads, holding one entry per CDR3 protein. The sample includes 450,000 to 650,000 distinct CDR3 sequences, about 20% of them seen just once. Overall study results and limits: The second-wave clones peaking on day 37 were not confirmed as SARS-CoV-2-specific.

There are 16 residues in the CDR3. V lost 7 bases to trimming and J lost 3 bases; unmatched junction nucleotides: 12. Germline CDR1 reads SGDLS; CDR2 reads YYNGEE. As to this clonotype: Its cognate antigen is unknown.

The chain combines TRBV9 with TRBJ1-2, with TRBD1 matching 10 bases. The sample was PBMCs or a T cell subset sorted from them (not recorded which). This receptor was obtained from an adult woman who had mild COVID-19 (a few samples of this study predate the infection). Cell type and time point are not known. The CDR3 DNA sequence: TGTGCCAGCGCGGAACCCTTCGGACAGGGGGACTATGGCTACACCTTC. It specifies CASAEPFGQGDYGYTF.